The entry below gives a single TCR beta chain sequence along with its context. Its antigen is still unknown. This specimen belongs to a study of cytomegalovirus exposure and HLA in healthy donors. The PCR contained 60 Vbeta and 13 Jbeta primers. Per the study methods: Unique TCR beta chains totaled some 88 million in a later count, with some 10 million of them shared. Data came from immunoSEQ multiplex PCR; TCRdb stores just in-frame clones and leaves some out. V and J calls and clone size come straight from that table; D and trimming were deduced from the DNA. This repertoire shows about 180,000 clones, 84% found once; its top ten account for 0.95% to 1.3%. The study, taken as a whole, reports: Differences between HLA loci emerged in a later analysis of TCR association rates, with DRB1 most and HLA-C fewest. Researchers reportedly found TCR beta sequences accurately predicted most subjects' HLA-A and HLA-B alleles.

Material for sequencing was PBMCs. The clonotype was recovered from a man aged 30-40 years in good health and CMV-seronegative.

The CDR3: CASSPIGGLDTQYF. The CDR3 DNA reads as TGTGCCAGCTCACCAATCGGGGGTTTGGATACGCAGTATTTT. This rearrangement joins TRBV18 to TRBJ2-3; possibly TRBD2 for D (6 bases). The germline gives CDR1 KGHSH, CDR2 LQKENI. Trimming removed 2 bases at V and 6 bases at J, with 12 bases between. The CDR3 loop spans 14 amino acids.